The text below deals with one T cell receptor (beta chain). Sequence at one end of the junction differs from germline and may be a read error. The PCR used 60 Vbeta and 13 Jbeta primers. Profiling relied on immunoSEQ multiplex PCR, and the TCRdb table lists in-frame clones only, not all of them. The sample lists over 150,000 clones, approximately 80% occurring once. Germline values: CDR1 MNHNS, CDR2 SASEGT. This CDR3 spans 15 amino acids. This sample was included in a study of cytomegalovirus exposure and HLA in healthy donors. The sample comprised PBMCs. The TCR was taken from a male donor in good health and CMV-seropositive. The chain is built from TRBV6-1 and TRBJ2-7, with D possibly matching TRBD1 (6 bases). CDR3 sequence reads: CASRAYRDSSYGQYF. The CDR3, as DNA: TGTGCCAGCAGGGCCTACAGGGATAGCTCCTACGGGCAGTACTTC.